What follows is one T cell receptor beta chain and its context. Its antigen target is currently unknown. No base quality values were provided; no much bigger clone lies one nucleotide off. The roughly 39 donors, aged about 6 to 100 years, were systemically healthy Caucasian individuals from Russia. Approximately 11 milliliters of peripheral blood were drawn from each donor into EDTA-treated Vacutainer tubes. Ficoll-Paque density-gradient centrifugation was used to isolate PBMCs, with at least 6 million per sample. Total RNA, at least 6 micrograms per sample, was extracted from PBMCs with Trizol reagent. Naive CD45RAhigh/CD27high T cell percentages were measured by flow cytometry on a PBMC aliquot from every donor. This entry belongs to a study of blood T cells in healthy people across ages (dated by TCRdb to the mid-2010s). For context, the study as a whole: Template switching captured roughly one uniquely barcoded TCR beta cDNA molecule per two T cells in model experiments. The study measured age-related changes in TCR beta repertoire diversity using deep sequencing normalized with unique cDNA molecular identifiers. The donors were divided into four age groups: young (average around 15 years), middle-aged (about 40), aged (approximately 62) and long-lived (82). To avoid experimental bias, donors of different ages were spread randomly across the sequencing lanes. Using the same blood draw, the study looked at two additional independent replicas of 1 million unique cDNA reads for two donors, one aged 18 to 30 and the other aged 80 or older. The research as a whole found: There was a strong correlation between observed TCR beta diversity and the percentage of naive T cells measured by flow cytometry. Because donor CMV infection status was unknown, age-related changes in expanded clonotypes were potentially confounded. Observed TCR beta diversity per million T cells fell roughly linearly with age, and a significant reduction was already apparent by age around 40. Because profiling used bulk unsorted PBMCs, naive and antigen-experienced compartments could not be compared conclusively. Estimates of total diversity from one million sequenced T cells were regarded as lower bounds and underestimates. Compared with the aged group, the long-lived group had more naive CD4+ T cells, fewer expanded clones and increased TCR diversity, a pattern suggesting age selection.

CDR1 and CDR2 are read off the germline V gene (reference sequence) as SGHKS and YYEKEE. The V end gives up 2 bases and the J end 7 bases, leaving 5 bases in the junction not matched to a gene. The CDR3 numbers 15 residues from cysteine through phenylalanine. Just the 45-base CDR3 DNA is kept, in frame starting at base 1. Library creation used 5' RACE. Sequencing instrument: Illumina HiSeq 2500. The second PCR ran for about 6 to 12 cycles and used a J-beta primer mix along with a sample-barcoded 5' primer. A unique molecular identifier was introduced onto each TCR beta cDNA molecule by a template-switch 5' adaptor carrying 12 random nucleotides. Each sample yielded at least 3 million CDR3-containing paired-end reads. All of the RNA was converted into first-strand cDNA using the Mint cDNA synthesis kit, with a TRBC-specific oligonucleotide serving as the primer. Following uracil-DNA glycosylase treatment, a first 18-cycle PCR with universal primers M1SS and BC2_uni_R was performed on all cDNA. The original pipeline was this. Normalization of each sample was performed by random selection of 1 million high-quality reads, each carrying a distinct molecular identifier. Reads sharing molecular identifiers were discarded rather than binned into consensus sequences. MiTCR, run with a Q25 quality threshold and the strictest error-elimination algorithm, handled CDR3 identification, clonotype clustering and error correction. A nonparametric unseen species model with Euler transformation was used to estimate lower-bound total TCR beta diversity. The public reads were reprocessed in TCRdb via fastp at Q25 and MiXCR, keeping in-frame beta chains. Here each entry gathers all rows of one CDR3 protein and keeps the most common genes and DNA. The V and J calls follow TCRdb's processing rather than the paper's. The sample records 600,000 to 800,000 distinct CDR3 sequences, around 21% of which are singletons. More than 3% of the sample comes from the top ten.

Here the chain combines TRBV5-5 and TRBJ2-1; 11 bases in the middle match TRBD2. The specimen sequenced was blood. The TCR comes from a man between 65 and 80 years old in good health. In nucleotides, the sequence is TGTGCCAGCAGCTTCTTACTAGCGGGAGTAAATGAGCAGTTCTTC. It translates as CASSFLLAGVNEQFF.